This TCR beta chain came from a study of blood T cell repertoires in COVID-19 (TCRdb year 2020). Background on the whole study: Samples covering the acute and convalescent phases of COVID-19 were provided by collaborators in the United States, Italy and Spain. The material from the prospective study consisted of cDNA or gDNA derived from T cells, B-cell-depleted T cells, or PBMCs. Deeply sampled blood TCRbeta repertoires from subjects exposed to, actively infected with, or recovered from COVID-19 were included in the dataset. The repertoires were released in a freely available public database intended as a resource for research on the immune response to SARS-CoV-2. The samples were drawn from two sources: the first 160 participants of the ongoing ImmuneRACE study, and 950 to 1,500 subjects contributed by 6 global collaborators. Nearly every sample came with metadata listing a de-identified subject ID, COVID-19 status, age in years and sex. Where available, HLA class I and class II types were taken from metadata supplied by the sample provider and were not determined by assay-based typing. What the work shows at the level of the full study, not this receptor alone: The amount of clinical and demographic metadata varied by source and participant and was provided uncurated.

The immunoSEQ Assay, a bias-controlled multiplex PCR, was used to amplify TCRbeta CDR3 regions from genomic DNA. The study's own analysis went as follows. Within the assay, amplification of reference gene primers was used to estimate how many nucleated cells each sample contained. To quantify the absolute abundance of each unique TCRbeta CDR3 rearrangement, sequence reads were collapsed and filtered. Productive Simpson clonality was computed per sample as the square root of Simpson's diversity index over productive rearrangements. TCRdb carries this immuneACCESS record with in-frame sequences only. Its versions omit some clonotypes, under half of them owing to an unresolved V gene in the studies checked, with the rest unexplained. V and J calls and clone size are those listed in that table; D and trimming were worked out from the DNA. This sample comprises over 150,000 clones, roughly 85% of them detected only once. About 6.3% of the sample belongs to the ten largest clones.

A word on this clone: Its antigen is currently not known. Nothing much larger sits one base from this clone, and base qualities are not available.

The CDR3 starts with the cysteine, ends with the phenylalanine, and has 12 residues. Only CDR3 DNA is held: 36 bases, read in frame from base 1. The germline V gene yields SGHAT for CDR1 and FQNNGV for CDR2. V loses 1 base, J loses 6 bases, and the germline ends lie 7 bases apart. Enrolling through a virtual design, the prospective study's participants ranged in age from roughly 18 to 95 years and lived across around 25 United States geographic areas. Cohort assignment in the prospective study relied on participant-reported clinical history from a screening survey and a study questionnaire. Recovered participants in ImmuneRACE Cohort 3 were defined as having two consecutive negative NP/OP PCR tests, clearance from a healthcare professional, or resolution of symptoms. Mobile phlebotomists in the prospective study collected whole blood, serum and a nasopharyngeal or oropharyngeal swab from every participant. Additional blood draws and questionnaires over an approximately 2-month period could optionally be provided by prospective study participants. Before DNA extraction, blood samples from the prospective study were shipped at room temperature or frozen.

Sequencing was done on a sample of PBMCs or T cells enriched from blood (not recorded which). This sequence originates from a man between 35 and 55 years old who had recovered from COVID-19. Recombination connected TRBV11-2 to TRBJ2-7; the D gene assignment is ambiguous. This receptor has the CDR3 CASSLGEFEQYF. The nucleotide sequence reads TGTGCCAGCAGCTTAGGAGAGTTCGAGCAGTACTTC.